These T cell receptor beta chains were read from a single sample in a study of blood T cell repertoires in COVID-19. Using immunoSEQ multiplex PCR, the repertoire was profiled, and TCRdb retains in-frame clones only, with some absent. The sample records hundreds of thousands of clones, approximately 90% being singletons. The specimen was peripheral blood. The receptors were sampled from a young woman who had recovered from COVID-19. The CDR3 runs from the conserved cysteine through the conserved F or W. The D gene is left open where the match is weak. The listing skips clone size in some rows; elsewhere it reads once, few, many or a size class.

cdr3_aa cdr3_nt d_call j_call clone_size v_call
CASSRQRTEAFF TGTGCCAGCAGCCGACAGCGAACTGAAGCTTTCTTT . TRBJ1-1 . TRBV13
CSASQGGNTEAFF TGCAGTGCTAGTCAGGGGGGGAACACTGAAGCTTTCTTT TRBD1 TRBJ1-1 . TRBV20-1
CASRPTEKGMNTEAFF TGTGCCAGCAGACCTACAGAGAAAGGTATGAACACTGAAGCTTTCTTT . TRBJ1-1 . TRBV6-2/TRBV6-3
CASSQVAGSYGYTF TGTGCCAGCAGCCAAGTAGCGGGGAGCTATGGCTACACCTTC . TRBJ1-2 once TRBV3-1/TRBV3-2
CSVQGQAITMEAFF TGCAGCGTCCAGGGACAGGCCATAACGATGGAAGCTTTCTTT TRBD1 TRBJ1-1 . TRBV29-1
CASSQIIRPQGGQAFF TGTGCCAGCAGCCAAATCATAAGACCGCAGGGGGGACAAGCTTTCTTT TRBD1 TRBJ1-1 . TRBV3-1/TRBV3-2
CATSDPRGLGPRSSGANVLTF TGTGCCACCAGTGATCCCAGGGGTTTAGGCCCCCGCAGCTCTGGGGCCAACGTCCTGACTTTC . TRBJ2-6 . TRBV24-1
CASSYTAENTEAFF TGTGCCAGCAGTTACACAGCAGAAAACACTGAAGCTTTCTTT . TRBJ1-1 . TRBV6-5
CASSLGFKGNGYTF TGTGCCAGCAGCCTAGGATTTAAGGGGAATGGCTACACCTTC . TRBJ1-2 . TRBV11-2
CASSHAPGERELETQYF TGTGCCAGCAGCCACGCCCCAGGAGAGCGGGAGTTGGAGACCCAGTACTTC TRBD2 TRBJ2-5 . TRBV3-1/TRBV3-2
CASSKTHREDTEAFF TGTGCCAGCAGCAAAACCCACAGGGAAGACACTGAAGCTTTCTTT . TRBJ1-1 . TRBV21-1
CASSPAASGYNEQFF TGTGCCAGCTCACCGGCGGCTAGCGGTTACAATGAGCAGTTCTTC TRBD2 TRBJ2-1 . TRBV18
CATSDLAPSGSADTQYF TGTGCCACCAGTGATTTGGCCCCGAGTGGGAGCGCAGATACGCAGTATTTT . TRBJ2-3 . TRBV24-1
CATSDPSGREQETQYF TGTGCCACCAGTGATCCTAGCGGGAGGGAACAAGAGACCCAGTACTTC TRBD2 TRBJ2-5 . TRBV24-1
CASSSGLAGETQYF TGTGCCAGCAGTTCCGGACTAGCGGGAGAGACCCAGTACTTC TRBD2 TRBJ2-5 . TRBV6-5
CASSLSNSPLHF TGTGCCAGCAGCTTATCAAATTCACCCCTCCACTTT . TRBJ1-6 . TRBV7-6
CASSLVGSGGLSNEQFF TGTGCCAGCAGCTTAGTGGGTTCAGGGGGCTTATCGAATGAGCAGTTCTTC TRBD1 TRBJ2-1 . TRBV7-9
CASSINAGRSYNEQFF TGTGCCAGTAGTATAAACGCGGGTCGCTCCTACAATGAGCAGTTCTTC . TRBJ2-1 . TRBV19
CASSLAISVNEQFF TGTGCCAGCAGCTTAGCTATTAGCGTTAATGAGCAGTTCTTC . TRBJ2-1 . TRBV11-3
CASGRTAKYGYTF TGTGCCAGTGGTCGGACAGCTAAGTATGGCTACACCTTC . TRBJ1-2 . TRBV19
CASSVGQGGYGYTF TGCGCCAGCAGCGTGGGACAGGGGGGCTATGGCTACACCTTC TRBD1 TRBJ1-2 . TRBV5-1
CASSQTSGSDNEQFF TGTGCCAGCAGCCAAACTAGCGGGAGTGACAATGAGCAGTTCTTC TRBD2 TRBJ2-1 . TRBV7-8
CASSLGLGIDTQYF TGTGCCAGCAGCTTGGGTCTAGGAATAGATACGCAGTATTTT . TRBJ2-3 once TRBV5-4
CASSIRGDQPQHF TGTGCCAGTAGCATCAGGGGGGATCAGCCCCAGCATTTT TRBD1 TRBJ1-5 . TRBV19
CASSLQLNTEAFF TGTGCCAGCAGTCTCCAGTTGAACACTGAAGCTTTCTTT . TRBJ1-1 . TRBV6-5
CATSRDKHRGGFEAFF TGTGCCACCAGCAGGGACAAACACAGGGGTGGTTTTGAAGCTTTCTTT TRBD1 TRBJ1-1 . TRBV15
CASSLVWDRGIENTIYF TGTGCCAGCAGCTTGGTATGGGACAGGGGGATTGAAAACACCATATATTTT TRBD1 TRBJ1-3 . TRBV5-6
CASSLRDRGAEKLFF TGTGCCAGTAGCCTCCGGGACAGGGGGGCTGAAAAACTGTTTTTT TRBD1 TRBJ1-4 . TRBV19
CASRIQGAGQPQHF TGTGCCAGTAGAATACAGGGGGCTGGCCAGCCCCAGCATTTT TRBD1 TRBJ1-5 . TRBV19
CASGLESSYYSEQFF TGTGCTAGTGGTTTGGAATCTAGTTACTATAGTGAGCAGTTCTTC . TRBJ2-1 once TRBV12-5
CASSLVAGRYTGELFF TGTGCCAGCAGCTTAGTGGCGGGAAGGTACACCGGGGAGCTGTTTTTT . TRBJ2-2 . TRBV7-2
CASSPERTIQETQYF TGTGCCAGCTCACCAGAGCGGACCATCCAAGAGACCCAGTACTTC . TRBJ2-5 . TRBV18
CASQGEEREYSSNEQFF TGTGCCAGCCAAGGAGAGGAGCGGGAGTACTCGTCTAATGAGCAGTTCTTC TRBD2 TRBJ2-1 . TRBV18
CASSLARGGNTEAFF TGTGCCAGCAGCCTCGCGCGCGGGGGGAACACTGAAGCTTTCTTT . TRBJ1-1 . TRBV9
CATSDTLAGGYDADTQYF TGTGCCACCAGTGATACACTAGCGGGAGGGTATGACGCCGATACGCAGTATTTT TRBD2 TRBJ2-3 . TRBV24-1
CASSPCWAESGNQPQHF TGTGCCAGCAGCCCATGCTGGGCTGAGTCTGGCAATCAGCCCCAGCATTTT . TRBJ1-5 . TRBV21-1
CASSAGQGAGTNEKLFF TGTGCCAGCAGCGCGGGACAGGGGGCAGGAACTAATGAAAAACTGTTTTTT TRBD1 TRBJ1-4 . TRBV7-9
CATSESTGGDQPQHF TGTGCCACCAGTGAGTCTACAGGGGGAGATCAGCCCCAGCATTTT TRBD1 TRBJ1-5 . TRBV24-1
CASSYTFGLATDQEQFF TGTGCCAGCAGTTACACGTTTGGACTAGCGACCGATCAGGAGCAGTTCTTC TRBD2 TRBJ2-1 . TRBV6-2/TRBV6-3
CASSDGHYGYTF TGTGCCAGCAGCGATGGACATTATGGCTACACCTTC . TRBJ1-2 once TRBV12-3/TRBV12-4
CASRPTGVDTQYF TGTGCCAGCAGACCAACCGGAGTCGATACGCAGTATTTT . TRBJ2-3 . TRBV5-6
CASSGGLAGGHPSTDTQYF TGTGCCAGTAGTGGGGGACTAGCGGGAGGACACCCAAGCACAGATACGCAGTATTTT TRBD2 TRBJ2-3 . TRBV19
CASRATGITGELFF TGTGCCAGTAGGGCGACAGGGATCACCGGGGAGCTGTTTTTT TRBD1 TRBJ2-2 few TRBV19
CASSYLPGQGGQETQYF TGTGCCAGCAGTTACCTACCGGGACAGGGGGGACAAGAGACCCAGTACTTC TRBD1 TRBJ2-5 . TRBV6-2/TRBV6-3
CASSAVFLAEPQETQYF TGTGCCAGCAGCGCCGTCTTCCTAGCGGAACCCCAAGAGACCCAGTACTTC TRBD2 TRBJ2-5 . TRBV11-3
CASSVVTGGTGELFF TGTGCCAGCAGCGTAGTTACAGGGGGCACCGGGGAGCTGTTTTTT TRBD1 TRBJ2-2 . TRBV9
CAWSHGGFYTDTQYF TGTGCCTGGAGTCACGGGGGGTTTTACACAGATACGCAGTATTTT TRBD2 TRBJ2-3 . TRBV30
CALDRLGSYNEQFF TGTGCTTTGGACAGGCTGGGGTCCTACAATGAGCAGTTCTTC TRBD1 TRBJ2-1 once TRBV30
CASSQEGLGAGSRTDTQYF TGCGCCAGCAGCCAAGAAGGTTTGGGCGCGGGCAGCCGCACAGATACGCAGTATTTT . TRBJ2-3 once TRBV4-1
CASIFGADRAHGYTF TGTGCCAGCATTTTCGGCGCCGACAGGGCTCATGGCTACACCTTC TRBD1 TRBJ1-2 . TRBV6-5
CASSQDRGETEAFF TGTGCCAGCAGCCAAGACAGGGGTGAGACTGAAGCTTTCTTT . TRBJ1-1 . TRBV3-1/TRBV3-2
CASSYSDGQGNRPQHF TGTGCCAGCAGTTACTCGGACGGACAGGGAAATAGACCCCAGCATTTT TRBD1 TRBJ1-5 . TRBV6-2/TRBV6-3
CASSYGTGAETQYF TGTGCCAGCAGTTACGGGACAGGGGCAGAGACCCAGTACTTC TRBD1 TRBJ2-5 few TRBV6-4
CASSPTSGQETQYF TGCGCCAGCAGCCCGACTAGCGGACAAGAGACCCAGTACTTC TRBD2 TRBJ2-5 . TRBV5-1
CASSLGPGVGETQYF TGTGCCAGCAGCCTCGGTCCAGGGGTTGGGGAGACCCAGTACTTC . TRBJ2-5 . TRBV14
CASSYSEKLFF TGTGCCAGCAGTTATAGTGAAAAACTGTTTTTT . TRBJ1-4 once TRBV6-5